A single T cell receptor beta chain is shown here with its context. What this receptor recognizes is not known. Per-base qualities were not stored, and no clone one base away is much larger. TCRbeta CDR3 regions were amplified from genomic DNA using the immunoSEQ Assay, a bias-controlled multiplex PCR. The paper's processing steps were these. Nucleated cell counts per sample were estimated from amplification of reference gene primers within the assay. To quantify the absolute abundance of each unique TCRbeta CDR3 rearrangement, sequence reads were collapsed and filtered. Productive Simpson clonality was computed per sample as the square root of Simpson's diversity index over productive rearrangements. Entries here come from immuneACCESS through TCRdb and include only in-frame sequences with V and J called. Some clones fail to appear in such tables; in the studies checked, an unresolved V gene covers under half of the shortfall, and the cause of the remainder is unknown. V, J and clone size derive from that table, while D and trimming were established from the DNA sequence. This sample holds fewer than 350,000 clones; around 90% were observed only once. The top ten hold just under 1% of the sample.

Participants in the prospective study were aged roughly 18 to 89 years, lived in about two dozen United States geographic areas, and enrolled through a virtual design. In the prospective study, cohorts were assigned on the basis of participant-reported clinical history obtained from a screening survey and a study questionnaire. For ImmuneRACE Cohort 3, a participant was defined as recovered based on two consecutive negative NP/OP PCR tests, clearance by a healthcare professional, or resolution of symptoms. Mobile phlebotomists in the prospective study collected whole blood, serum and a nasopharyngeal or oropharyngeal swab from every participant. Prospective study participants could optionally give additional blood draws and questionnaires over an approximately 2-month period. Blood samples from the prospective study were shipped frozen or at room temperature prior to DNA extraction. This sample was taken from a study of blood T cell repertoires in COVID-19 (TCRdb year 2020). Concerning the study at large: Samples from collaborators originated in the United States, Italy and Spain and spanned both the acute and convalescent phases of COVID-19. A de-identified subject ID, COVID-19 status, age in years and sex were almost always included in the sample metadata. The dataset comprised deeply sampled blood TCRbeta repertoires from subjects exposed to, actively infected with, or recovered from COVID-19. The repertoires were released in a freely available public database meant as a resource for research on the immune response to SARS-CoV-2. Where available, HLA class I and class II types were obtained from metadata supplied by the sample provider rather than from assay-based typing. The material from the prospective study consisted of cDNA or gDNA derived from T cells, B-cell-depleted T cells, or PBMCs. The samples were drawn from two sources: the first 160 participants of the ongoing ImmuneRACE study, and about 1,300 subjects contributed by 6 global collaborators.

Per the germline V gene, MNHEY is the CDR1 and SVGAGI is the CDR2. CDR3 length: 14 amino acids, cysteine to phenylalanine. Only CDR3 DNA is held: 42 bases, read in frame from base 1. Between the V and J ends, shortened by 2 bases and 8 bases respectively, the junction contains 15 bases. Study-wide findings and limitations: The quantity of clinical and demographic metadata differed by source and by participant and was supplied without curation.

Sequenced sample: PBMCs or T cells enriched from blood (not recorded which). The sequence came from a woman aged 25 to 39 who had recovered from COVID-19. This chain joins TRBV6-5 to TRBJ1-2; TRBD1 is perhaps the D gene, given 6 matching bases. DNA sequence: TGTGCCAGCAGTTACATTCCACAGGGTACGGGCTACACCTTC. This gives the protein CASSYIPQGTGYTF.